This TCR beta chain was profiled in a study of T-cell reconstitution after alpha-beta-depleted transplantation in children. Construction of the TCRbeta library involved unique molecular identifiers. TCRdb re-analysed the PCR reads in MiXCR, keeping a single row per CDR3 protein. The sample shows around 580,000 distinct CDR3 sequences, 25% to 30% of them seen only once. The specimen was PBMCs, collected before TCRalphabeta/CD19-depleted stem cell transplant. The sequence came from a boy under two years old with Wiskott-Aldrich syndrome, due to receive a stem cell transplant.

CDR3 in DNA: TGTGCCAGCAGTCCAACCACCGGACTAGGAGGGGAGCTGTTTTTT. Encoded protein: CASSPTTGLGGELFF. The chain couples TRBV25-1 to TRBJ2-2; 7 positions match TRBD2. Germline V gives CDR1 MGHDK, CDR2 SYGVNS. V lost 5 bases to trimming and J lost 8 bases; unmatched junction nucleotides: 11. The CDR3 runs 15 residues.